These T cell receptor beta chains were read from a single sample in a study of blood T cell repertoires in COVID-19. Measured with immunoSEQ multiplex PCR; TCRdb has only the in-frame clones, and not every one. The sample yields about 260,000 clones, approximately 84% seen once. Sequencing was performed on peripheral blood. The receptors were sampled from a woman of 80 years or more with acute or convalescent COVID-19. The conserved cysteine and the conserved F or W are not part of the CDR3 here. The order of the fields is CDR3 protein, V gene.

CDR3aa: ASSLGARSNQPQH
v_gene: TRBV28

CDR3aa: ASSFSLAANIDTQY
v_gene: TRBV7-9

CDR3aa: ASSAQGQRINTGELF
v_gene: TRBV7-3

CDR3aa: AISETVWTGNSNQPQH
v_gene: TRBV10-3

CDR3aa: ASSQVAPGQFNQPQH
v_gene: TRBV6-2/TRBV6-3

CDR3aa: ASSLLGQGYGYT
v_gene: TRBV7-2

CDR3aa: ASSGGAYEIDSNTGELF
v_gene: TRBV7-4

CDR3aa: ASRAKGMGTDTQY
v_gene: TRBV5-1

CDR3aa: ASSRKGLTGLYNEQF
v_gene: TRBV4-2

CDR3aa: ASSYESHGTEAF
v_gene: TRBV5-6

CDR3aa: ASSSDYGYT
v_gene: TRBV12-3/TRBV12-4

CDR3aa: ASRDRGPLNTEAF
v_gene: TRBV27

CDR3aa: ASSLWRNTEAF
v_gene: TRBV13

CDR3aa: ASSQDLGGGAKNTGELF
v_gene: TRBV4-1

CDR3aa: ASSPFSRDRGVETQY
v_gene: TRBV7-3

CDR3aa: SASQTGAKNIQY
v_gene: TRBV20-1

CDR3aa: ASRTGRTNYGYT
v_gene: TRBV2

CDR3aa: ASSLPQGYQETQY
v_gene: TRBV7-9

CDR3aa: ASSEATGLAGQETQY
v_gene: TRBV6-1

CDR3aa: ASSYGTGGAYEQY
v_gene: TRBV6-2/TRBV6-3

CDR3aa: SFGLAGGYGFNEQF
v_gene: TRBV29-1

CDR3aa: ASSSPGGPYNEQF
v_gene: TRBV7-9

CDR3aa: ASSKKAGEETQY
v_gene: TRBV7-2

CDR3aa: ASSYGTSGGEETQY
v_gene: TRBV7-3

CDR3aa: ATSRASLISYNEQF
v_gene: TRBV15

CDR3aa: ASRKPATNEKLF
v_gene: TRBV19

CDR3aa: ASSLEGTGQPQH
v_gene: TRBV5-5

CDR3aa: ASSLSEGPYGYT
v_gene: TRBV27

CDR3aa: ASSPIRTGKAGELF
v_gene: TRBV9

CDR3aa: ASSPRGEGRLGSYEQY
v_gene: TRBV27

CDR3aa: ASSQGVGEQF
v_gene: TRBV3-1/TRBV3-2

CDR3aa: ATRVLAPSGRGGYNEQF
v_gene: TRBV28

CDR3aa: ASSVTSRGQGASNYGYT
v_gene: TRBV9

CDR3aa: ASVRSGGVYNEQF
v_gene: TRBV19

CDR3aa: ASSILQGAEAF
v_gene: TRBV19

CDR3aa: ASSQGILPQH
v_gene: TRBV3-1/TRBV3-2

CDR3aa: ASSSRVLSGNTIY
v_gene: TRBV7-2

CDR3aa: ASSLDRAGEKLF
v_gene: TRBV6-5

CDR3aa: ASSLQTSGGLLDTQY
v_gene: TRBV5-1

CDR3aa: ASSSGNEAF
v_gene: TRBV5-1

CDR3aa: ASSSTSGFYNEQF
v_gene: TRBV28

CDR3aa: ASSLDTRTYNEQF
v_gene: TRBV7-3

CDR3aa: ATSRTGTADYEQY
v_gene: TRBV15

CDR3aa: ATSASANTGELF
v_gene: TRBV15

CDR3aa: ASSTQGINQPQH
v_gene: TRBV7-2

CDR3aa: ASSAQQGNTIY
v_gene: TRBV27

CDR3aa: ASSPQPGLASEQF
v_gene: TRBV5-8

CDR3aa: ASRTPPGQGYEQY
v_gene: TRBV28

CDR3aa: ASSLGLAVQETQY
v_gene: TRBV11-2

CDR3aa: ASQRQLRINEKLF
v_gene: TRBV19

CDR3aa: ASSLSSSLFNEQF
v_gene: TRBV27

CDR3aa: ASSYPGQGLDYGYT
v_gene: TRBV6-6

CDR3aa: ASSVGQGAGQPQH
v_gene: TRBV9

CDR3aa: ASSSRVPPNYGYT
v_gene: TRBV6-5

CDR3aa: ASSPNGEGANYGYT
v_gene: TRBV19

CDR3aa: ASSLGGGVRWAQY
v_gene: TRBV5-1

CDR3aa: ASSPAGQQNIQY
v_gene: TRBV6-2/TRBV6-3